These 11 T cell receptor beta chains share one sample of origin, sequenced in a study of blood T cell repertoires in COVID-19. The repertoire was sequenced with immunoSEQ multiplex PCR; TCRdb's copy has only in-frame clones and lacks some. The sample holds some 300,000 clones, 75% to 90% seen once. Sequencing used peripheral blood. These receptor sequences come from a woman in her forties or fifties with COVID-19, enrolled during active disease.

On this clone: One end of the junction varies from germline; a read error may be responsible. The rearrangement uses TRBV7-9 and TRBJ2-7; 9 positions match TRBD2. The CDR3 sequence is 15 residues long. Germline V CDR1 and CDR2: SEHNR, FQNEAQ (reference sequence). DNA for the CDR3: TGTGCCAGCAGTTTAGGGGCTAGCGGGAACAACGAGCAGTACTTC. Its protein product is CASSLGASGNNEQYF.

The genes are TRBV6-7 and TRBJ2-6; D unclear. TRBV6-7 is classed as an ORF, of uncertain function. V was trimmed by 0 bases and J by 4 bases, leaving 22 bases between them. The CDR3 covers 20 residues. This chain's CDR3 is CASSYSGGLQALQGANVLTF. The CDR3 DNA follows: TGTGCCAGCAGTTACTCTGGTGGCTTGCAGGCCCTTCAGGGGGCCAACGTCCTGACTTTC.

The chain has TRBV24-1 and TRBJ2-3, with D tentatively TRBD1 (6 bases). The CDR3 is 14 residues long. V lost 6 bases, J lost 2 bases, and 11 bases lay in between. Germline V CDR1 and CDR2: KGHDR, SFDVKD. This CDR3 is CATSRRDNTDTQYF. CDR3 coding DNA: TGTGCCACCAGTCGCAGGGACAACACAGATACGCAGTATTTT.

This chain joins TRBV30 and TRBJ1-5; D ambiguous. The CDR3 sequence is 15 residues long. V shed 5 bases and J shed 0 bases, with 14 bases lying between them. CDR1 is GTSNPN, CDR2 SVGIG, per germline (reference sequence). The CDR3 sequence: CAWSYPGSSNQPQHF. CDR3 coding DNA: TGTGCCTGGTCGTATCCTGGCAGTAGCAATCAGCCCCAGCATTTT.

The chain combines TRBV6-6 with TRBJ1-2; D uncertain. Deletions cut 0 bases from V and 2 bases from J, with 10 bases between. The CDR3 runs 15 residues. Germline V lookup: CDR1 MNHNY, CDR2 SVGAGI (reference sequence). CDR3 nucleotides: TGTGCCAGCAGTTACTCATCGTCAGGAAACTATGGCTACACCTTC. Its protein product is CASSYSSSGNYGYTF.

This sequence joins TRBV6-1 and TRBJ2-1; TRBD2 aligns across 14 bases. This CDR3 is 17 amino acids long. Germline values: CDR1 MNHNS, CDR2 SASEGT. Trimming took 4 bases from V and 4 from J; bases not matched to a gene: 6. The DNA of the CDR3 is TGTGCCAGCAGTGGGACCAGGACTAGCGGGAGGTACAATGAGCAGTTCTTC. Translating it yields CASSGTRTSGRYNEQFF.

CDR3 DNA sequence: TGCGCCAGCAGCTTGGGCTGGGGACAGGGTACGAATGGCTACACCTTC. It codes for CASSLGWGQGTNGYTF. The chain has TRBV5-1 and TRBJ1-2; TRBD1 aligns across 9 bases. The CDR3 runs 16 residues. J was trimmed by 6 bases and V by 0 bases; bases with no gene match: 9. In germline, CDR1 is SGHRS, CDR2 YFSETQ.

This clone was detected once. V is TRBV4-3 and J is TRBJ2-7; tentatively, D is TRBD2 (5 bases). Trimming removed 0 bases at V and 0 bases at J, with 18 bases between. The germline gives CDR1 LGHNA, CDR2 YSLEER. The CDR3 covers 18 residues. The CDR3 loop is CASSQEGGPGISSYEQYF. In nucleotides, the CDR3 is TGCGCCAGCAGCCAAGAGGGCGGCCCGGGAATTAGCTCCTACGAGCAGTACTTC.

This clone was seen only once. The chain recombines TRBV24-1 with TRBJ2-2, with a weak D call TRBD1 (5 bases). CDR1 is KGHDR, CDR2 SFDVKD, per germline. The CDR3 spans 14 residues. With 9 bases removed from V and 6 bases from J, the gap between germline ends came to 16 bases. CDR3 region: CATSPNAGSGELFF. The CDR3 DNA follows: TGTGCCACCTCCCCAAATGCAGGGTCCGGGGAGCTGTTTTTT.

The chain is built from TRBV27 and TRBJ2-6; 7 bases match TRBD1. The germline CDR1 and CDR2 sequences are MNHEY and SMNVEV (reference sequence). The CDR3 extends over 17 amino acids. Germline trimming cut 6 bases from V and 0 bases from J; bases unmatched to any gene: 8. In nucleotides, the CDR3 is TGTGCCAGCAGAGGAAGGGGGCTGGGCTCTGGGGCCAACGTCCTGACTTTC. Translated: CASRGRGLGSGANVLTF.

The V call is TRBV7-8, the J call TRBJ1-1, with D possibly being TRBD1 (5 bases). The V gene's germline CDR1 is SGHVS and CDR2 FQNEAQ. This CDR3 is built from 16 residues. V shed 5 bases and J shed 5 bases, with 21 bases lying between them. Written as DNA, the CDR3 is TGTGCCAGCAGCACCCGAGTCGGGCGGGGGGGGACTGAAGCTTTCTTT. Its protein product is CASSTRVGRGGTEAFF. The whole variable domain, remainder taken from reference TRBV7-8 and TRBJ1-1, is GAGVSQSPRYKVAKRGQDVALRCDPISGHVSLFWYQQALGQGPEFLTYFQNEAQLDKSGLPSDRFFAERPEGSVSTLKIQRTQQEDSAVYLCASSTRVGRGGTEAFFGQGTRLTVV.